A few counts support the clone carrying this TCR beta chain. Its cognate antigen is unknown. Each CDR3 protein is one row after TCRdb ran MiXCR on the 5' RACE reads. The sample lists about 690,000 distinct CDR3 sequences, roughly 20% occurring once. CDR3 size: 13 residues. V was shortened by 4 bases and J by 3 bases, with 10 bases between the two germline ends. Looked up from germline, CDR1 is MNHNS and CDR2 is SASEGT. This specimen belongs to a study of identical twins. Findings and limits, study-wide: For out-of-frame beta sequences, excess twin sharing was weaker.

The data were also submitted as part of a second study, on T cells expressing NK-cell markers. This second study notes: With respect to HCMV, seven of the eight sequenced donors were seropositive, and one was seronegative. Of the CD8+ T cell pool in about 6 donors, roughly 1.0-7.0% was accounted for by dominant NKG2C+ clonotypes. Dominance of the CD3+CD56-NKG2C+ fraction by these clonotypes also held in several donors.

This TCR derives from a woman aged 18-35 years in good health. The rearrangement uses TRBV6-1 and TRBJ2-7, with D perhaps matching TRBD1 (6 bases). The source material was PBMCs. The DNA for the CDR3 is TGTGCCAGCAGTGCCGACAGGTACTACGAGCAGTACTTC. Amino acid sequence: CASSADRYYEQYF.